Presented here are 3 T cell receptor beta chains from one specimen sequenced in a study of T cell repertoires in cytomegalovirus infection. TCRdb reprocessed the reads with MiXCR, giving one entry per CDR3 protein. The sample lists hundreds of thousands of distinct CDR3 sequences; 10% to 12% were seen once. The sequenced material came from PBMCs. Receptors originate from a human donor in good health (CMV status not recorded). Some clones in this sample may be carry-over from other donors' samples.

This clonotype showed up many times. This chain uses TRBV7-2 with TRBJ1-6; D uncertain. CDR1 and CDR2 from the germline V gene are SGHTA and FQGNSA. The length of the CDR3 is 15 residues. V was cut by 2 bases and J by 7 bases, with 12 bases left in between. CDR3 sequence reads: CASSLWTSRNSPLHF. In DNA, the CDR3 is TGTGCCAGCAGCTTATGGACGTCGAGGAATTCACCCCTCCACTTT.

This clonotype was detected ten times or more. For the CDR3, the DNA is TGTGCCAGTAGTATAACTGCAGGGCAGTCACCCCTCCACTTT. This translates into CASSITAGQSPLHF. The chain joins TRBV19 to TRBJ1-6, with D possibly matching TRBD1 (5 bases). V lost 2 bases and J 10 bases, leaving 12 bases between the germline ends. The CDR3 consists of 14 residues. Germline CDR1 LNHDA, CDR2 SQIVND (reference sequence). The complete variable domain, with remaining parts taken from reference TRBV19 and TRBJ1-6, reads DGGITQSPKYLFRKEGQNVTLSCEQNLNHDAMYWYRQDPGQGLRLIYYSQIVNDFQKGDIAEGYSVSREKKESFPLTVTSAQKNPTAFYLCASSITAGQSPLHFGNGTRLTVT.

This clonotype appeared many times. The V and J genes are TRBV2 and TRBJ1-1; D is undetermined. This CDR3 contains 14 residues. V lost 3 bases, J lost 5 bases, and 13 bases lay in between. The germline V gene encodes CDR1 SNHLY and CDR2 FYNNEI. The CDR3 loop reads CASSEQGIGTEAFF. The CDR3, as DNA: TGTGCCAGCAGTGAGCAAGGGATAGGAACTGAAGCTTTCTTT.